A single sample is the source of the 11 T cell receptor beta chains below, sequenced in a study of technical replicates of blood from several donors. This table comes from immunoSEQ multiplex PCR, and its TCRdb copy is limited to in-frame clones, with some not included. The sample lists approximately 13,000 clones, about 86% occurring once. Specimen: PBMCs. These TCRs come from a human donor in good health.

V is TRBV19 and J is TRBJ2-2, with no clear D. The CDR3 has 16 residues. Trimming shortened V by 6 bases and J by 1 base, and 15 bases separated the two germline ends. CDR1 and CDR2 (germline): LNHDA, SQIVND (reference sequence). The DNA for the CDR3 is TGTGCCAGTAGCTATCCTCCCCTATTGAACACCGGGGAGCTGTTTTTT. Translated, it gives CASSYPPLLNTGELFF.

The V and J genes are TRBV19 and TRBJ1-2; D unclear. Germline loops: CDR1 LNHDA, CDR2 SQIVND (reference sequence). The CDR3 sequence is 12 residues long. V lost 9 bases to trimming and J lost 8 bases, with 16 bases between them. The CDR3 nucleotides are TGTGCCAGCAGTCCCTCCCGGCGGGGCTACACCTTC. Translation: CASSPSRRGYTF. The variable domain in full, with the rest retrieved from reference TRBV19 and TRBJ1-2, is DGGITQSPKYLFRKEGQNVTLSCEQNLNHDAMYWYRQDPGQGLRLIYYSQIVNDFQKGDIAEGYSVSREKKESFPLTVTSAQKNPTAFYLCASSPSRRGYTFGSGTRLTVV.

V usage is TRBV28 and J usage is TRBJ2-7; TRBD1 agrees at 7 bases. The J segment lost 2 bases and the V segment lost 6 bases, leaving 19 bases of the junction unmatched. CDR3 length: 18 residues. The germline gives CDR1 MDHEN, CDR2 SYDVKM. The CDR3 DNA follows: TGTGCCAGCAGCCTTCTCTATGCCAGGGGGAAACAAACCTACGAGCAGTACTTC. This codes for CASSLLYARGKQTYEQYF.

The J gene is TRBJ2-7, the V gene TRBV27; perhaps TRBD2 as D (6 bases). The CDR3 spans 14 residues. Germline CDR1 is MNHEY and CDR2 is SMNVEV (reference sequence). Trimming cost V 6 bases and J 0 bases, with 12 bases left between them. CDR3 amino acids: CASSLGGSSYEQYF. CDR3 in DNA: TGTGCCAGCAGCCTTGGGGGGAGCTCCTACGAGCAGTACTTC.

The sample holds one count of this clone. The chain employs TRBV6-4 and TRBJ2-1, with 7 positions matching TRBD2. The germline gives CDR1 MRHNA, CDR2 SNTAGT. The CDR3 has 16 residues. With V trimmed by 0 bases and J by 8 bases, 10 bases remained unmatched. As DNA, the CDR3 is TGTGCCAGCAGTGACTCCCCTGCGGGAGCCTTGGATGAGCAGTTCTTC. Its translation: CASSDSPAGALDEQFF.

This chain uses TRBV6-6 with TRBJ2-1; TRBD2 agrees at 7 bases. V lost 8 bases to trimming and J lost 5 bases; unmatched junction nucleotides: 12. CDR1 and CDR2 (germline): MNHNY, SVGAGI (reference sequence). The CDR3 spans 15 residues. For the CDR3, the DNA is TGTGCCAGCGAGGGGACCGGGACTACCGACAATGAGCAGTTCTTC. This codes for CASEGTGTTDNEQFF.

The genes are TRBV30 and TRBJ1-4; D is uncertain. Germline assignment: CDR1 GTSNPN and CDR2 SVGIG (reference sequence). The CDR3 has 13 amino acids. Between the trimmed V and J ends, which lost 2 bases and 4 bases, there was a span of 8 bases. CDR3 protein: CAWSLGLNEKLFF. The CDR3 DNA reads TGTGCCTGGAGTCTGGGCCTTAATGAAAAACTGTTTTTT. The full variable domain, rest sourced from reference TRBV30 and TRBJ1-4, is SQTIHQWPATLVQPVGSPLSLECTVEGTSNPNLYWYRQAAGRGLQLLFYSVGIGQISSEVPQNLSASRPQDRQFILSSKKLLLSDSGFYLCAWSLGLNEKLFFGSGTQLSVL.

The J gene is TRBJ2-7, the V gene TRBV2; 16 bases line up with TRBD2. CDR3 size: 18 residues. Germline V gene sequence: CDR1 SNHLY, CDR2 FYNNEI. V dropped 6 bases and J dropped 0; count of bases not matched to a gene: 8. CDR3 sequence reads: CASSGTSGRAIISYEQYF. The CDR3 nucleotides read TGTGCCAGCAGCGGGACTAGCGGGAGGGCCATTATCTCCTACGAGCAGTACTTC.

The chain couples TRBV6-1 to TRBJ1-4, with 10 bases that match TRBD1. V shed 6 bases and J 8 bases; nucleotides not matched to a gene: 6. The germline CDR1 and CDR2 sequences are MNHNS and SASEGT. The CDR3 loop spans 14 amino acids. The CDR3 here is CASSDRGLGEKLFF. The CDR3, as DNA: TGTGCCAGCAGCGACAGGGGGCTAGGGGAAAAACTGTTTTTT.

This rearrangement joins TRBV5-1 to TRBJ2-7, with 9 bases that match TRBD2. The CDR3 spans 15 residues. Germline assignment: CDR1 SGHRS and CDR2 YFSETQ. The junction had 4 bases not matched to a gene; V was cut back by 0 bases and J by 3 bases. CDR3 DNA: TGCGCCAGCAGCTTGGTGGTTAGCGGGAGCTACGAGCAGTACTTC. This gives the protein CASSLVVSGSYEQYF.

V and J are TRBV18 and TRBJ2-5; D not certain. V was trimmed by 3 bases and J by 3 bases, leaving 14 bases between them. The CDR3 is 15 amino acids. Looked up from germline, CDR1 is KGHSH and CDR2 is LQKENI. The CDR3 sequence: CASSPLVGNKETQYF. The CDR3 DNA sequence: TGTGCCAGCTCACCTCTAGTTGGCAACAAAGAGACCCAGTACTTC.